This T cell receptor (beta chain) is from a study of cytomegalovirus exposure and HLA in healthy donors. As regards this clone: Its target is unknown.

The PCR was carried out with 60 Vbeta primers and 13 Jbeta primers. Data came from immunoSEQ multiplex PCR; TCRdb stores just in-frame clones and leaves some out. The sample lists under 200,000 clones, about 63% occurring once. General study findings and limits: In a later analysis, parvovirus B19, influenza, CMV and Epstein-Barr virus appeared linked to several top co-occurrence clusters. CMV serostatus was the sole immune exposure information available.

The CDR3 extends over 14 amino acids. Germline trimming cut 10 bases from V and 7 bases from J; bases unmatched to any gene: 9. The germline CDR1 and CDR2 sequences are SGHTA and FQGNSA. The chain employs TRBV7-2 and TRBJ2-2; 10 nucleotides align to TRBD2. This clonotype originated in a woman aged 40 to 49 in good health and CMV-seropositive. The sample was PBMCs. The CDR3: CATYLAGVVGELFF. Written as DNA, the CDR3 is TGTGCCACGTACCTAGCGGGAGTTGTCGGGGAGCTGTTTTTT.